This TCR beta chain was captured by sequencing in a study of cytomegalovirus exposure and HLA in healthy donors. The PCR was carried out with 60 Vbeta primers and 13 Jbeta primers. The method was immunoSEQ multiplex PCR; TCRdb's version includes in-frame clones alone and lacks a portion of them. The data show approximately 160,000 clones, about 76% seen once. In this sample, this clone turned up a few times. The same CDR3 can be traced to other DNA sequences in this sample. Germline V CDR1 and CDR2: SGHTA, FQGNSA. The J segment lost 4 bases and the V segment lost 3 bases, leaving 6 bases of the junction unmatched. This CDR3 has 16 amino acids.

J is TRBJ2-3 and V is TRBV7-2; 11 positions match TRBD1. The sample consisted of PBMCs. The TCR sequence derives from a woman between 40 and 55 years old in good health and CMV-seropositive. CDR3 protein: CASSFLGQGASDTQYF. The CDR3 DNA follows: TGTGCCAGCAGCTTCTTAGGACAGGGGGCCTCAGATACGCAGTATTTT. Complete variable domain (other parts from reference TRBV7-2 and TRBJ2-3): GAGVSQSPSNKVTEKGKDVELRCDPISGHTALYWYRQSLGQGLEFLIYFQGNSAPDKSGLPSDRFSAERTGGSVSTLTIQRTQQEDSAVYLCASSFLGQGASDTQYFGPGTRLTVL.